The 18 T cell receptor beta chains below were found in one sample sequenced in a study of CXCR3-negative and CXCR3-positive naive CD8 T cells. Researchers prepared the TRB cDNA libraries using 5' RACE with UMI labels. TCRdb re-called the 5' RACE reads, yielding one record per CDR3 amino acid sequence without DNA. The table lists approximately 20,000 distinct CDR3 sequences. The specimen sequenced was memory CD8+ T cells from blood. The receptors here all came from a human donor in good health. Some clones in this sample may be carry-over from other donors' samples.

J is TRBJ2-1 and V is TRBV5-4; no DNA is available, so the TRBD1 call from TCRdb remains unchecked. The germline V gene encodes CDR1 SGHNT and CDR2 YYREEE (reference sequence). This CDR3 has 17 residues. The CDR3 here is CASKSLAQGAAYNEQFF.

V is TRBV7-9 and J is TRBJ1-1; TCRdb proposes TRBD1, but this gene call is untestable without DNA. This CDR3 has 16 residues. Germline V CDR1 and CDR2: SEHNR, FQNEAQ (reference sequence). The CDR3 spells CASSSDRGERNTEAFF.

The chain employs TRBV23-1 and TRBJ2-2; lacking DNA, the TRBD1 call made by TCRdb goes unchecked. TRBV23-1 is recorded as an ORF, its role being uncertain. CDR3 length equals 19 residues. CDR3 sequence reads: CASSQRRTPTGDNTGELFF.

This chain uses TRBV2 with TRBJ2-1; the TCRdb call, TRBD1, lacks DNA for checking. The CDR3 spans 15 residues. The germline V gene has CDR1 SNHLY and CDR2 FYNNEI. The CDR3 loop reads CASSELFQGGHEQFF.

The chain has TRBV7-6 and TRBJ2-1; TCRdb outputs TRBD2, but without DNA this stays unchecked. Germline loops: CDR1 SGHVS, CDR2 FNYEAQ. The CDR3 is made up of 16 amino acids. CDR3: CASSLLADNTNNEQFF. Combining the CDR3 with reference TRBV7-6 and TRBJ2-1 gives the whole variable domain GAGVSQSPRYKVTKRGQDVALRCDPISGHVSLYWYRQALGQGPEFLTYFNYEAQQDKSGLPNDRFSAERPEGSISTLTIQRTEQRDSAMYRCASSLLADNTNNEQFFGPGTRLTVL.

The chain uses TRBV2 and TRBJ2-7. This CDR3 is 11 amino acids long. CDR1 and CDR2 (germline): SNHLY, FYNNEI. CDR3 loop: CASSDVLPQYF.

This chain joins TRBV4-3 and TRBJ2-1; TCRdb outputs TRBD1, but without DNA this stays unchecked. The CDR3 spans 17 residues. Germline CDR1 is LGHNA and CDR2 is YSLEER. This CDR3 is CASSQDWGDFSYNEQFF.

The chain combines TRBV7-3 with TRBJ2-5; checking the TCRdb D call of TRBD2 is not possible without DNA. The CDR3 runs to 15 residues. Germline lookup yields CDR1 SGHTA and CDR2 FQGTGA. CDR3 in amino acids: CASSPGASFQETQYF.

The CDR3 reads CSVPVLATNEKLFF. The gene calls are TRBV29-1 and TRBJ1-4; TCRdb reports TRBD1, a call that lacks DNA to check it against. The CDR3 contains 14 residues. CDR1 and CDR2 (germline): SQVTM, ANQGSEA. Using reference TRBV29-1 and TRBJ1-4 for the parts outside the CDR3, the full variable domain is SAVISQKPSRDICQRGTSLTIQCQVDSQVTMMFWYRQQPGQSLTLIATANQGSEATYESGFVIDKFPISRPNLTFSTLTVSNMSPEDSSIYLCSVPVLATNEKLFFGSGTQLSVL.

The rearrangement uses TRBV29-1 and TRBJ2-3; TCRdb's D call, TRBD1, is unchecked because there is no DNA. The CDR3 is 15 residues long. CDR1 SQVTM and CDR2 ANQGSEA come from the germline V gene. CDR3 residues: CSVVPDRGSTDTQYF.

CDR3: CASSSPGQGLDNEQFF. This chain links TRBV7-3 with TRBJ2-1; TCRdb designates TRBD1, a call that cannot be tested without DNA. This CDR3 has 16 residues. Per germline, CDR1 SGHTA and CDR2 FQGTGA.

The CDR3 here is CASSSTKGPYNEQFF. This chain joins TRBV11-2 and TRBJ2-1; TCRdb outputs TRBD2, but without DNA this stays unchecked. This CDR3 spans 15 amino acids. CDR1 and CDR2 from the germline V gene are SGHAT and FQNNGV.

J is TRBJ2-5 and V is TRBV12-3 or TRBV12-4. The CDR3 contains 13 residues. CDR3 residues: CASSLLAKETQYF.

This rearrangement joins TRBV20-1 to TRBJ2-7; TCRdb picks TRBD1, but there is no DNA to check that call. The CDR3 is 14 amino acids. The germline CDR1 and CDR2 sequences are DFQATT and SNEGSKA (reference sequence). CDR3 amino acids: CSARGSGAVPEQYF.

The rearrangement uses TRBV10-3 and TRBJ1-5. This CDR3 is 12 amino acids long. CDR1 and CDR2 (germline): ENHRY, SYGVKD. This chain's CDR3 is CAISESVQPQHF.

J is TRBJ2-7 and V is TRBV10-1. Per the germline V gene, CDR1 is WNHNN and CDR2 is SYGVQD (reference sequence). This CDR3 is built from 13 residues. The CDR3 reads CASSDMGRAEQYF.

V is TRBV4-1 and J is TRBJ2-7; no DNA is available, so the TRBD2 call from TCRdb remains unchecked. Germline V lookup: CDR1 MGHRA, CDR2 YSYEKL. CDR3 length: 17 amino acids. CDR3 protein: CASSREVTSGPSYEQYF.

The genes are TRBV29-1 and TRBJ2-1; the D call from TCRdb, TRBD2, cannot be confirmed without DNA. This CDR3 is 15 amino acids long. The germline V gene encodes CDR1 SQVTM and CDR2 ANQGSEA. The CDR3 sequence is CSVESSGLPFDEQLF.